In its sample, the clone carrying this T cell receptor (beta chain) was seen many times. Its antigen is unidentified. Amplified regions were TCR beta CDR3 sequences from RNA transcripts. The HTBI primer set was used in a first-round RT-PCR of the TCR CDR3. From the multiplex PCR reads, TCRdb called clonotypes with MiXCR, one entry per CDR3 protein. The table shows about 290,000 distinct CDR3 sequences, with roughly 15% occurring only once. The data originate from a study of T cells in Graves' hyperthyroidism and ophthalmopathy. Study-level findings and limits: Appearing also in blood were most of the thyroid clonotypes expanded above 0.001. Model-based prediction identified ophthalmopathy a median approximately 6.2 months prior to its onset.

This sample holds PBMCs from roughly 10 ml fresh peripheral blood. V gave up 5 bases and J gave up 10 bases, with 12 bases separating them. The CDR3 is made up of 12 amino acids. CDR1 and CDR2 (germline): SGHNT, YENEEA. The sequence came from a man aged 25-45 years with Graves' hyperthyroidism. V is TRBV11-3 and J is TRBJ2-1; D remains ambiguous. Sample: blood. The DNA of the CDR3 is TGTGCCAGCAGCACAAGATGGACCGAGCAGTTCTTC. The encoded protein is CASSTRWTEQFF.